This T cell receptor beta chain emerged from a study of T-cell reconstitution after alpha-beta-depleted transplantation in children. Study observations and caveats: As was reported, about two months after transplant, alpha-beta T cells came from several hundred expanded graft clones. Hyperexpanded clones declined; after one year, newly produced T cells mostly supplied diversity. High day-60 TCRbeta diversity in some patients came from surviving recipient T cells and thymic progenitors.

Using unique molecular identifiers, the investigators prepared the TCRbeta library. MiXCR, run by TCRdb on the PCR reads, gives a single entry per CDR3 protein. In the table there are under 400,000 distinct CDR3 sequences, around 25% of which are singletons. This clonotype was seen ten or more times. Its antigen is currently unknown. The germline CDR1 and CDR2 sequences are LNHNV and YYDKDF (reference sequence). V shed 2 bases, J shed 4 bases, and the junction held 1 base outside the gene matches. The CDR3 totals 13 residues. The chain carries TRBV15 and TRBJ2-7; 8 bases agree with TRBD2. The clonotype originates from a male patient younger than 18 who had a stem cell transplant for acute lymphoblastic leukemia, so the T cells may come from the graft donor. This sample comprised PBMCs, mostly from graft donor cells, obtained 180 days after TCRalphabeta/CD19-depleted stem cell transplant. DNA of the CDR3: TGTGCCACCAGCAGACCGGGGGGGTACGAGCAGTACTTC. As protein: CATSRPGGYEQYF.